This is a list of T cell receptor beta chains from one sample in a study of T cells after yellow fever vaccination. TCRdb independently ran MiXCR on the 5' RACE reads; one entry per CDR3 protein. The table shows roughly 160,000 distinct CDR3 sequences, with 6% to 7.5% occurring only once. Sequencing used CD4+ T cells sorted from PBMCs, obtained 4 to 5 days after the first yellow fever vaccination. These receptors all stem from a man aged 18 to 35 who received the YFV17D yellow fever vaccine. Both conserved end residues are part of each CDR3. The size of a clone is reported for some rows only, either as once, few or many, or as a class for expanded clones.

length	V	size	J	CDR3
14	TRBV12-3/TRBV12-4	many	TRBJ2-3	CASSRDRGLSTQYF
13	TRBV18	many	TRBJ1-1	CASSPGEGTEAFF
18	TRBV4-2	many	TRBJ2-3	CASSQPRLLAGQTGTQYF
13	TRBV2	-	TRBJ1-5	CASSRTGWQPQHF
17	TRBV7-8	many	TRBJ2-5	CASSSLERGAPQETQYF
12	TRBV21-1	few	TRBJ2-1	CASSKGYNEQFF
14	TRBV5-5	many	TRBJ2-3	CASSSPGGTDTQYF
14	TRBV5-6	many	TRBJ2-6	CASSWGAGANVLTF
13	TRBV6-6	-	TRBJ1-4	CASSLRGDEKLFF
17	TRBV5-1	many	TRBJ2-1	CASSPAASGVIYNEQFF
12	TRBV20-1	few	TRBJ1-2	CSAREHMGGYTF
15	TRBV5-1	many	TRBJ2-5	CASSPGTNTGETQYF
13	TRBV29-1	many	TRBJ2-3	CSVGRLAPDTQYF
13	TRBV5-1	few	TRBJ2-1	CASSYPTGNEQFF
16	TRBV5-1	few	TRBJ1-1	CASSLEGRGMGTEAFF
16	TRBV18	-	TRBJ2-3	CASSPPTIVSTDTQYF
15	TRBV12-3/TRBV12-4	-	TRBJ1-5	CASSLSSQGNQPQHF
13	TRBV12-5	many	TRBJ1-1	CASGFGSTTEAFF
18	TRBV11-1	many	TRBJ2-1	CASSHTPRGLVPYNEQFF
15	TRBV7-6	many	TRBJ2-5	CASSLETRGEETQYF
18	TRBV24-1	-	TRBJ2-2	CATSGGLAGSTHTGELFF
15	TRBV5-1	many	TRBJ2-3	CASSYQDSHTDTQYF
15	TRBV4-1	few	TRBJ1-6	CASSQGLQLNSPLHF
16	TRBV6-2/TRBV6-3	-	TRBJ2-7	CASSYKASGASYEQYF
13	TRBV28	many	TRBJ2-3	CASSLGGSNTQYF
14	TRBV12-3/TRBV12-4	-	TRBJ1-1	CASTWDSFNTEAFF
12	TRBV12-5	many	TRBJ2-7	CASDTGGYEQYF
15	TRBV7-9	many	TRBJ2-7	CASSSPGRGRYEQYF